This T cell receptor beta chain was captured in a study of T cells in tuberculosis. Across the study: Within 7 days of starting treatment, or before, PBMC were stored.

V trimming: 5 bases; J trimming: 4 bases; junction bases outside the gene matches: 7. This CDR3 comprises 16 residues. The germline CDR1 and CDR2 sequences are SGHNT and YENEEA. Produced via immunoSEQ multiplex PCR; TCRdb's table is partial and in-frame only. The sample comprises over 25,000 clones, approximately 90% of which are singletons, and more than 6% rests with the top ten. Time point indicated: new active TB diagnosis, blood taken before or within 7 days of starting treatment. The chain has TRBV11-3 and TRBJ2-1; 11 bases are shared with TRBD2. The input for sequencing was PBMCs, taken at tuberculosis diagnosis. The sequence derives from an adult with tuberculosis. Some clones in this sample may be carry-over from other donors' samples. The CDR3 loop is CASSPSVAGGYNEQFF. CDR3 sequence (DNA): TGTGCCAGCAGCCCTTCGGTAGCGGGGGGGTACAATGAGCAGTTCTTC.